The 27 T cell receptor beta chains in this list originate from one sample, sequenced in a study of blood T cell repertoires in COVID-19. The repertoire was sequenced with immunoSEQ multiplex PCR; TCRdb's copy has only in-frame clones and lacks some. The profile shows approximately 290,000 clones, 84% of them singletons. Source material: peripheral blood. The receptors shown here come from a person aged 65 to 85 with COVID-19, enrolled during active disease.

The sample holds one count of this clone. The CDR3, as DNA: TGTGCCAGTAGTTCCCGGACATGGACGGGAGTTGGGGAAAAACTGTTTTTT. Translated: CASSSRTWTGVGEKLFF. The chain carries TRBV19 and TRBJ1-4; a weak D match, TRBD1 (5 bases). Germline-derived CDR1 and CDR2 are LNHDA and SQIVND (reference sequence). V lost 5 bases and J lost 8, with 24 bases in between. The CDR3 covers 17 residues. Filled out from reference TRBV19 and TRBJ1-4, the complete variable domain reads DGGITQSPKYLFRKEGQNVTLSCEQNLNHDAMYWYRQDPGQGLRLIYYSQIVNDFQKGDIAEGYSVSREKKESFPLTVTSAQKNPTAFYLCASSSRTWTGVGEKLFFGSGTQLSVL.

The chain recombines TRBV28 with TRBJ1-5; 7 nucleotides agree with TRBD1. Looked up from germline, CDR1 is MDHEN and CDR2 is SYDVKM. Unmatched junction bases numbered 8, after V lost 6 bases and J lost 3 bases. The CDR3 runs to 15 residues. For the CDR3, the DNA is TGTGCCAGCAGCATCACAGGGGCCTTCAATCAGCCCCAGCATTTT. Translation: CASSITGAFNQPQHF.

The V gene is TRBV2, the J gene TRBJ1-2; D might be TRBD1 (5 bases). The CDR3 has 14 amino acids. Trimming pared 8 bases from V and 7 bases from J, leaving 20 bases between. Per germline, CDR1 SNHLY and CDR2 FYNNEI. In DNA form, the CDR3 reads TGTGCCAGCCGGGAGGCAGGGCTTGCGGTTGGCTACACCTTC. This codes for CASREAGLAVGYTF.

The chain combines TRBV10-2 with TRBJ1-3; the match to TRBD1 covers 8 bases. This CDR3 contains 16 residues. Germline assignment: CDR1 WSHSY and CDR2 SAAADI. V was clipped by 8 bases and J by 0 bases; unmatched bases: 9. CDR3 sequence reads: CASSEGQAISGNTIYF. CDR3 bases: TGCGCCAGCTCAGAGGGACAGGCAATCTCTGGAAACACCATATATTTT.

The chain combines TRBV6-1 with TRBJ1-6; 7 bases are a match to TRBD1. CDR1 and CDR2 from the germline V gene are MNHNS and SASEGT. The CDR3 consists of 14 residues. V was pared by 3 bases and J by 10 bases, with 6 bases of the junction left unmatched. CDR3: CASSDGTERSPLHF. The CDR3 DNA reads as TGTGCCAGCAGTGACGGGACAGAGCGGTCACCCCTCCACTTT.

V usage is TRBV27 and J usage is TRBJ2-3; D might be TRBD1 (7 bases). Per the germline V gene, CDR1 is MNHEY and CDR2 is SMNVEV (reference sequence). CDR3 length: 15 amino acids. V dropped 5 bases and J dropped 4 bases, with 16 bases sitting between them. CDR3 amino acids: CASSGAGQGADTQYF. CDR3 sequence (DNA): TGTGCCAGCAGTGGTGCGGGGCAGGGGGCAGATACGCAGTATTTT.

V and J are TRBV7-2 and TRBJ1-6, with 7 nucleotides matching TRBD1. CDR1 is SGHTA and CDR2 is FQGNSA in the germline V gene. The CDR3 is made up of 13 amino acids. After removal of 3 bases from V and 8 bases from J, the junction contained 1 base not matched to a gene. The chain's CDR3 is CASSFTGDSPLHF. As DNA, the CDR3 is TGTGCCAGCAGCTTTACAGGGGATTCACCCCTCCACTTT.

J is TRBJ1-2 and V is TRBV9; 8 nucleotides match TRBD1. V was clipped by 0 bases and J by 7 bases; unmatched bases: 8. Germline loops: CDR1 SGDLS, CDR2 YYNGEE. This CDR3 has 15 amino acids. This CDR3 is CASSVDQGASFGYTF. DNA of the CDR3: TGTGCCAGCAGCGTAGACCAGGGGGCGTCATTTGGCTACACCTTC.

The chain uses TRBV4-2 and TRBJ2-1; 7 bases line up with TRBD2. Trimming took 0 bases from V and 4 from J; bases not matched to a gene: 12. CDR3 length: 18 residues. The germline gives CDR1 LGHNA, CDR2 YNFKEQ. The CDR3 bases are TGTGCCAGCAGCCAAGATCTGGTCTGGTCGGGAGGATACAATGAGCAGTTCTTC. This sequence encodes CASSQDLVWSGGYNEQFF.

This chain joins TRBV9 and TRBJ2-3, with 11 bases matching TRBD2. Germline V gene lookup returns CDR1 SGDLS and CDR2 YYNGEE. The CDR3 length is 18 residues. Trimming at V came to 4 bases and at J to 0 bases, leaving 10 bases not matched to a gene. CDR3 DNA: TGTGCCAGCAGCCAGACGGGGACTAGCGGAGTTAGCACAGATACGCAGTATTTT. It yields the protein CASSQTGTSGVSTDTQYF. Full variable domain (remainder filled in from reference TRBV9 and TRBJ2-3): DSGVTQTPKHLITATGQRVTLRCSPRSGDLSVYWYQQSLDQGLQFLIQYYNGEERAKGNILERFSAQQFPDLHSELNLSSLELGDSALYFCASSQTGTSGVSTDTQYFGPGTRLTVL.

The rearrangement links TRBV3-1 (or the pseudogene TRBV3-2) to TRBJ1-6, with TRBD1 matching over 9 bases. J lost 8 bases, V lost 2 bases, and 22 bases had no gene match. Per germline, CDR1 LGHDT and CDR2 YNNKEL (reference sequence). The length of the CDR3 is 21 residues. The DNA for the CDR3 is TGTGCCAGCAGCCAACGTCCCGGGACAGGGTTTGGGGCAATTACTTATTCACCCCTCCACTTT. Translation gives CASSQRPGTGFGAITYSPLHF.

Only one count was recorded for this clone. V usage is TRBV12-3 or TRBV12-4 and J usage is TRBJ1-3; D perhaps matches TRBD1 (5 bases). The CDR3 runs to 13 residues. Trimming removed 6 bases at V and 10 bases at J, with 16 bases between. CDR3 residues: CASRVTAPGTIYF. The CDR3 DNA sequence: TGTGCCAGCAGGGTGACAGCCCCAGGGACCATATATTTT.

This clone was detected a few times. Here the CDR3 reads CASSALLSGRGGQETQYF. The CDR3, as DNA: TGTGCCAGCAGCGCACTTCTTAGCGGGAGGGGGGGCCAAGAGACCCAGTACTTC. The chain employs TRBV6-2 or TRBV6-3 and TRBJ2-5, with TRBD2 identical over 11 bases. This CDR3 is built from 18 residues. Germline V CDR1 and CDR2: MNHEY, SVGEGT. The trim removed 6 bases at V and 1 base at J, leaving 13 bases unmatched.

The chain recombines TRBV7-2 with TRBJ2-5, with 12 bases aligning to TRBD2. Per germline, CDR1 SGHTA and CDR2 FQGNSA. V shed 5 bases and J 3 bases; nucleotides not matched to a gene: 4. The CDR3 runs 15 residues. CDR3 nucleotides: TGTGCCAGCAGCCCCTGGACTAGCGGGGAAGAGACCCAGTACTTC. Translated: CASSPWTSGEETQYF.

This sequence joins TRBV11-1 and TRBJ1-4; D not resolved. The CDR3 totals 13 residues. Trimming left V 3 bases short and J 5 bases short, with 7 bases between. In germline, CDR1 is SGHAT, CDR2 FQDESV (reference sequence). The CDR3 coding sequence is TGTGCCAGCAGCTTGTCGGTAAATGAAAAACTGTTTTTT. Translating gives CASSLSVNEKLFF.

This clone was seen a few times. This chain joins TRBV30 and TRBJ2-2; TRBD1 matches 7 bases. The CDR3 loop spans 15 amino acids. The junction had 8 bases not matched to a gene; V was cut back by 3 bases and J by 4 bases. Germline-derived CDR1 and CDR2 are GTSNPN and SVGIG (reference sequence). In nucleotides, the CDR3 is TGTGCCTGGAGACCTGGGACAGTCGGCACCGGGGAGCTGTTTTTT. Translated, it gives CAWRPGTVGTGELFF.

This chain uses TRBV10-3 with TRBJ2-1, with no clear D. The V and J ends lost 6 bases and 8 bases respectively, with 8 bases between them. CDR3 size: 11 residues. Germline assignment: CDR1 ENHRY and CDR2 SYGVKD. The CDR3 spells CAIRVLDEQFF. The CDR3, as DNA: TGTGCCATCAGGGTTTTAGATGAGCAGTTCTTC.

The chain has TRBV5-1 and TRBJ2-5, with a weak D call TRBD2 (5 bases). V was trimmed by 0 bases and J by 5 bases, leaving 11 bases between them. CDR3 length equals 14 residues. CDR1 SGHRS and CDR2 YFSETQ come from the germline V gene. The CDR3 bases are TGCGCCAGCAGCTTGGTGAGGACTGGTGAGACCCAGTACTTC. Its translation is CASSLVRTGETQYF.

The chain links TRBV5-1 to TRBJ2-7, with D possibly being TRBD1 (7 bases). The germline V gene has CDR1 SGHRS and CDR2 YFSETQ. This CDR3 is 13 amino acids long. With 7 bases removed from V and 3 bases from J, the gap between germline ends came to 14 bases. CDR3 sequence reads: CASRDSGGYEQYF. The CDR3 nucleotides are TGCGCCAGCCGGGACTCAGGGGGCTACGAGCAGTACTTC.

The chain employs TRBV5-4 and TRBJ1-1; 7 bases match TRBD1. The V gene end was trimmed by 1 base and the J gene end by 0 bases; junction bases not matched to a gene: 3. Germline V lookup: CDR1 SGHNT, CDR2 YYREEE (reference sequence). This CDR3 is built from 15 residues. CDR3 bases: TGTGCCAGCAGCTTGAGAGGGGGCATGAACACTGAAGCTTTCTTT. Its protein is CASSLRGGMNTEAFF.

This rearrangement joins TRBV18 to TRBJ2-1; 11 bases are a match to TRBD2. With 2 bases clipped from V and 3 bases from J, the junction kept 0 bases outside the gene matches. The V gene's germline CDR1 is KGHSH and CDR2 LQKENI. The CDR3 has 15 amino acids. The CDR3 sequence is CASSPTSGGYNEQFF. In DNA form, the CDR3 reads TGTGCCAGCTCACCAACTAGCGGGGGCTACAATGAGCAGTTCTTC.

Here the CDR3 reads CASRRTGLGSENTIYF. In DNA form, the CDR3 reads TGTGCCAGCAGAAGGACAGGGTTGGGGAGTGAAAACACCATATATTTT. The J gene is TRBJ1-3, the V gene TRBV14; 8 bases line up with TRBD1. V shed 6 bases and J 6 bases; nucleotides not matched to a gene: 13. This CDR3 has 16 residues. In germline, CDR1 is SGHDN, CDR2 FVKESK.

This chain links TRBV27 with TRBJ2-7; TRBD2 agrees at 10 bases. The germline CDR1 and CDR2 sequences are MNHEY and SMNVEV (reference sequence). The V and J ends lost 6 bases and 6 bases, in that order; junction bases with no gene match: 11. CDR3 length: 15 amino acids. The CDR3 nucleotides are TGTGCCAGCAGCCTTCTCCTAGCGGGAGCCGGCGAGCAGTACTTC. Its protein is CASSLLLAGAGEQYF.

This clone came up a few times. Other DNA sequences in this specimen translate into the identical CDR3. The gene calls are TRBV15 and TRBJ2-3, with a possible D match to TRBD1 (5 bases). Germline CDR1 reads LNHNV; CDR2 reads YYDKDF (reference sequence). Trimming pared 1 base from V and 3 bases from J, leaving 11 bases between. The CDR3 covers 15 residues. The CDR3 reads CATSRVVAGTDTQYF. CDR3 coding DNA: TGTGCCACCAGCAGAGTGGTAGCAGGGACAGATACGCAGTATTTT.

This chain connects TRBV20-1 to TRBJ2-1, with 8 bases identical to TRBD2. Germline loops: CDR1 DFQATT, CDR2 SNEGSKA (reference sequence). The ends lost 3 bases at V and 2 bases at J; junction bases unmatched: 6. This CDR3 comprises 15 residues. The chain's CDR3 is CSASLAGPTYNEQFF. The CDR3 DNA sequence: TGCAGTGCTAGTTTAGCGGGGCCCACCTACAATGAGCAGTTCTTC.

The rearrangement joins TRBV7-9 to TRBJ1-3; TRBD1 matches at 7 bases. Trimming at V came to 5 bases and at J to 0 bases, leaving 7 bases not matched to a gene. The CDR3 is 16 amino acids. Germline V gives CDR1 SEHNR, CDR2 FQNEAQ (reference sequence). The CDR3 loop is CASSRDRASSGNTIYF. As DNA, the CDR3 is TGTGCCAGCAGCCGCGACAGGGCGTCCTCTGGAAACACCATATATTTT.

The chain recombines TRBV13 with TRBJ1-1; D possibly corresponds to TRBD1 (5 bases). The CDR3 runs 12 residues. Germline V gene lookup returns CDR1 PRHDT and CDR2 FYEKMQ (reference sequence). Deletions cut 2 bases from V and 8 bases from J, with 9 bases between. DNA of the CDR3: TGTGCCAGCAGCTTAAGACAGAGAGAAGCTTTCTTT. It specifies CASSLRQREAFF.